The sample holds many counts of the clone carrying this T cell receptor (beta chain). Its antigen is unknown. As the method for making TCR beta libraries, quantitative 5'-RACE with molecular barcodes was used. Using its own MiXCR run on the 5' RACE reads, TCRdb lists one record per CDR3 protein. The sample holds roughly 700,000 distinct CDR3 sequences, roughly 20% seen once. This record belongs to a study of CD8 T cells in ankylosing spondylitis. Study-wide points: Ankylosing spondylitis blood appeared to carry a characteristic TCR beta motif of several highly homologous variants.

The CDR3 runs to 13 residues. The V gene lost 4 bases and the J gene lost 1 base, with 7 bases spanning the gap. Germline values: CDR1 SNHLY, CDR2 FYNNEI. The sequenced material came from blood, either unsorted or a sorted T cell fraction (not recorded which). The rearrangement uses TRBV2 and TRBJ2-5, with unresolved D. The receptor comes from a male donor with ankylosing spondylitis. CDR3 region: CASSVRLQETQYF. The CDR3 DNA is TGTGCCAGCAGTGTTCGGCTCCAAGAGACCCAGTACTTC.